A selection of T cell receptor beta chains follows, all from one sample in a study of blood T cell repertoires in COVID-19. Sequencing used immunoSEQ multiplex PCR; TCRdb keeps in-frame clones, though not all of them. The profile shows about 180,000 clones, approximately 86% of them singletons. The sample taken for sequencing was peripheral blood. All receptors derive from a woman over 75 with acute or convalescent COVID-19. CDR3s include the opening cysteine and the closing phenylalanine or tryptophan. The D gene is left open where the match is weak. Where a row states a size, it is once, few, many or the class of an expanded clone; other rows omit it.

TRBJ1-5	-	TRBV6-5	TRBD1	TGTGCCAGCAGGGGACAGCTCAATCAGCCCCAGCATTTT	CASRGQLNQPQHF
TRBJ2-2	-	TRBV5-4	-	TGTGCCAGCAGCCCGACCCAGGGTCCGGGCGGGGAGCTGTTTTTT	CASSPTQGPGGELFF
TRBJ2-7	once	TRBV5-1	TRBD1	TGCGCCAGCAGCTTGGAGACAGGGGGTTTCTACGAGCAGTACTTC	CASSLETGGFYEQYF
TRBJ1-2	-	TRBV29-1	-	TGCAGCGTGAGGGAAACGGGCGGCTACACCTTC	CSVRETGGYTF
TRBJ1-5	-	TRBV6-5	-	TGTGCCAGCACCCAGGCGGGTTTCAATCAGCCCCAGCATTTT	CASTQAGFNQPQHF
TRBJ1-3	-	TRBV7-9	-	TGTGCCAGCAGCTTAGCCCGACTGGGCGGGGGAAACACCATATATTTT	CASSLARLGGGNTIYF
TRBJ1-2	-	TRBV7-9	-	TGTGCCAGCAGCTTATCACGGGACTATGGCTACACCTTC	CASSLSRDYGYTF
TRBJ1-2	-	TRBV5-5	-	TGTGCCAGCAGCCCCTCCCCGGACAGAAGTTTCTATGGCTACACCTTC	CASSPSPDRSFYGYTF
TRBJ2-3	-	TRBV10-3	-	TGTGCCATCAGTGAGCGAGGGCCTGATACGCAGTATTTT	CAISERGPDTQYF
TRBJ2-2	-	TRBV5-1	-	TGCGCCAGCAGCCCTCTCGGTCCCGCGAACACCGGGGAGCTGTTTTTT	CASSPLGPANTGELFF
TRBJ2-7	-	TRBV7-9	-	TGTGCCAGCACTCGCCTTGGAGGGGACTCCTACGAGCAGTACTTC	CASTRLGGDSYEQYF
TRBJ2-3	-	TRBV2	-	TGTGCCAGCAGTGAAGCGCTTCCCAGGGGGAGGGATACGCAGTATTTT	CASSEALPRGRDTQYF
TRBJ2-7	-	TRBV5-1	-	TGCGCCAGCAGCGATCCAGGGAAAAACGAGCAGTACTTC	CASSDPGKNEQYF
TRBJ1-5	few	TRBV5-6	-	TGTGCCAGCAGCTTGGGGCGGGCAGGCAACCGCCTCAATCAGCCCCAGCATTTT	CASSLGRAGNRLNQPQHF
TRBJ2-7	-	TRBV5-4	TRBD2	TGTGCCAGCAGCTTGGGCCGGACTAGCGGTACCTACGAGCAGTACTTC	CASSLGRTSGTYEQYF
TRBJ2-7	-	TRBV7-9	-	TGTGCCAGCAGCTTTCTCGGTAGCTCCTACGAGCAGTACTTC	CASSFLGSSYEQYF
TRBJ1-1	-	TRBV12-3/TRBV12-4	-	TGTGCCAGCAGTTTCACGGGAAACACTGAAGCTTTCTTT	CASSFTGNTEAFF
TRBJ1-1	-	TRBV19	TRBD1	TGTGCCAGTAGTTCGGCAGGGGGCCCGAACACTGAAGCTTTCTTT	CASSSAGGPNTEAFF
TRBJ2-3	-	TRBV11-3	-	TGTGCCAGCAGCTTGGGGGCAGGGGAAATCCGAACAGATACGCAGTATTTT	CASSLGAGEIRTDTQYF
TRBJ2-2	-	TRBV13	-	TGTGCCAGCAGCTCCCCGGGACTTTACACCGGGGAGCTGTTTTTT	CASSSPGLYTGELFF
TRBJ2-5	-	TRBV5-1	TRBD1	TGCGCCAGCAGTCCAGGGGGCGGGGAGACCCAGTACTTC	CASSPGGGETQYF
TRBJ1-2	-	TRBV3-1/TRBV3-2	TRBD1	TGTGCCAGCAGCCCTCGGACAGGAGACGGCTCTTATGGCTACACCTTC	CASSPRTGDGSYGYTF
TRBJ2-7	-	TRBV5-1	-	TGCGCCAGCCAGCAGGGGACGTCCTACGAGCAGTACTTC	CASQQGTSYEQYF
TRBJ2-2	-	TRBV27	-	TGTGCCAGCAGTTCGGGAAGGGCCACCGGGGAGCTGTTTTTT	CASSSGRATGELFF
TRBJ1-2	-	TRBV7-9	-	TGTGCCAGCAGCTTAGCAGGAGCCTCTGCCTATGGCTACACCTTC	CASSLAGASAYGYTF
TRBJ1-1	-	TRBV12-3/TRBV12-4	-	TGTGCCAGCAGTCCCCGACAAGGCACTGAAGCTTTCTTT	CASSPRQGTEAFF
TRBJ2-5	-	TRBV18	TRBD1	TGTGCCAGCTCACCCAGACAGGGTTGGAGAGAGACCCAGTACTTC	CASSPRQGWRETQYF
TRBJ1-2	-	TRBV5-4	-	TGTGCCAGCAGCCTACTCCTAAACTATGGCTACACCTTC	CASSLLLNYGYTF
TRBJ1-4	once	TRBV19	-	TGTGCCAGTAGTATAATCGGGTCGGCTAATGAAAAACTGTTTTTT	CASSIIGSANEKLFF
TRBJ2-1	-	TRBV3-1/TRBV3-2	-	TGTGCCAGCAGCCAAGAAAGGGGATGGCGGTTACCCTACAATGAGCAGTTCTTC	CASSQERGWRLPYNEQFF
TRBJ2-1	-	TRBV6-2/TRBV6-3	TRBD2	TGTGCCAGCAGTTATAGCGGGGGGTCCTACAATGAGCAGTTCTTC	CASSYSGGSYNEQFF
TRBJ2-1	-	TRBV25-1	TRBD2	TGTGCCAGCAGTGAACCTAGCGGGAGAGTTGAGCAGTTCTTC	CASSEPSGRVEQFF
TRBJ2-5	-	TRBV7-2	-	TGTGCCAGCAGCTTAGGAGGTTCAGGGGAGGAGACCCAGTACTTC	CASSLGGSGEETQYF
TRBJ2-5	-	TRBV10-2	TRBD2	TGCGCCAGTTCGAAGGCGGGGGGTGGGGAGACCCAGTACTTC	CASSKAGGGETQYF
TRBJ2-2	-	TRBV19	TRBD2	TGTGCCAGTAGTATAGGCACTAGCGGGAGGGCCGAGGAGCTGTTTTTT	CASSIGTSGRAEELFF
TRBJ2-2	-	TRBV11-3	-	TGTGCCAGCAGCTTATTGGGGACATTTAACACCGGGGAGCTGTTTTTT	CASSLLGTFNTGELFF
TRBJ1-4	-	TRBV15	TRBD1	TGTGCCACCTCGAGGGACAGGGGGCGCCCGGGGGAAAAACTGTTTTTT	CATSRDRGRPGEKLFF
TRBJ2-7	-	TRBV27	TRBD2	TGTGCCAGCAGTTTAGCGGGGGGGCCAGACGAGCAGTACTTC	CASSLAGGPDEQYF
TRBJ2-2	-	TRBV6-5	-	TGTGCCAGCAGTTACAACTCGAACACCGGGGAGCTGTTTTTT	CASSYNSNTGELFF
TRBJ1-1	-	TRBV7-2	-	TGTGCCAGCAGCAGCCGGAGGGGAGGCACTGAAGCTTTCTTT	CASSSRRGGTEAFF
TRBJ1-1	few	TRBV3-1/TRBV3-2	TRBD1	TGTGCCAGCAGCCAGCGGACAGGGACCACTGAAGCTTTCTTT	CASSQRTGTTEAFF
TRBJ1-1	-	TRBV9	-	TGTGCCAGCAGCGGGGGGCTGGCGGATACTGAAGCTTTCTTT	CASSGGLADTEAFF
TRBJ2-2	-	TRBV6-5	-	TGTGCCAGCAGCGTCGAAGGGGCCGGGGAGCTGTTTTTT	CASSVEGAGELFF
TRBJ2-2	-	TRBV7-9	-	TGTGCCAGCACCTATACTGGGACAATCCACACCGGGGAGCTGTTTTTT	CASTYTGTIHTGELFF
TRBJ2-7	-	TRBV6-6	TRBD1	TGTGCCAGCAGTTTGACAGGGGTCTACGAGCAGTACTTC	CASSLTGVYEQYF
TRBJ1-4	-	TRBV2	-	TGTGCCAGCAGTGCAGAAAAACTGTTTTTT	CASSAEKLFF
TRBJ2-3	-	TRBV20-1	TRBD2	TGCAGTGCTAGTACAAGCGGGAGGAACACAGATACGCAGTATTTT	CSASTSGRNTDTQYF
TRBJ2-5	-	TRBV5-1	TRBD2	TGCGCCAGCAGCCCCTCTAGCGGGGTCCAAGAGACCCAGTACTTC	CASSPSSGVQETQYF
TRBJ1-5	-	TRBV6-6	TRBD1	TGTGCCAGCAGTACGGAGGACAGGGCGGCTCAGCCCCAGCATTTT	CASSTEDRAAQPQHF
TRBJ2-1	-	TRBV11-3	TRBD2	TGTGCCAGCAGCTTGGGGCGCGGGAGTAGCGATGAGCAGTTCTTC	CASSLGRGSSDEQFF
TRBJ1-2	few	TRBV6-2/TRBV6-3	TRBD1	TGTGCCAGCAGTCTGACAGGGGGAGGAGACTATGGCTACACCTTC	CASSLTGGGDYGYTF
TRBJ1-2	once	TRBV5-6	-	TGTGCCAGCAGCCTACGGACTAGGGGGGGCGACTACTTC	CASSLRTRGGDYF